This TCR beta chain emerged from a study of blood T cell repertoires in COVID-19. About the research overall: Specimens from acute and convalescent COVID-19 originated in the United States, Italy and Spain.

As originally analysed: Quantification of nucleated cells was approximated via reference gene primer amplification. Generated by immunoSEQ multiplex PCR, the TCRdb table keeps only in-frame clones and is missing some. Clone size and the V and J calls come from that table; the DNA yielded D and trimming. The sample yields some 97,000 clones, just over 85% seen once. The V gene's germline CDR1 is KGHSH and CDR2 LQKENI. This CDR3 region has 17 residues. V shed 8 bases and J shed 6 bases, with 25 bases lying between them. Participants were aged roughly 18 to 100 years from roughly 26 US areas. The rearrangement links TRBV18 to TRBJ2-2, with D possibly matching TRBD2 (6 bases). The TCR originated in a woman between 45 and 65 years old who had recovered from COVID-19. The material sequenced was PBMCs or T cells enriched from blood (not recorded which). The CDR3 DNA is TGTGCCAGCCTGTTCACCAAGACCGGGACTTCGGCCGGGGAGCTGTTTTTT. Amino acids: CASLFTKTGTSAGELFF.